The rows below give T cell receptor beta chains drawn from one sample of a study of T cell repertoires in cytomegalovirus infection. Each CDR3 protein is one row after TCRdb ran MiXCR on the reads. Seen here are about 770,000 distinct CDR3 sequences, approximately 32% observed once, and the top ten hold around 13%. No antigen has been identified for these receptors. The source material was cultured CD8+ T cells from PBMCs, sampled from culture after CMV antigen stimulation. Receptor source: a human donor in good health (CMV status not recorded). Some clones in this sample may be carry-over from other donors' samples. Both conserved end residues are trimmed from each CDR3. The order of the fields is V gene, J gene, clone size, CDR3 protein. Only some rows state a clone size, as once, few, many or a class for expanded clones.

v_call: TRBV7-9; j_call: TRBJ2-2; clone_size: few; cdr3_aa: ASSLGGQPELF
v_call: TRBV9; j_call: TRBJ2-7; clone_size: NA; cdr3_aa: ASSVGTSGGYEQY
v_call: TRBV5-3; j_call: TRBJ1-4; clone_size: NA; cdr3_aa: ASSYGGENEKLF
v_call: TRBV27; j_call: TRBJ2-7; clone_size: NA; cdr3_aa: ASSPISTGPYEQY
v_call: TRBV5-1; j_call: TRBJ2-2; clone_size: NA; cdr3_aa: ASSFRAFRQGQTGELF
v_call: TRBV19; j_call: TRBJ1-1; clone_size: NA; cdr3_aa: ASSSRTDGNTEAF
v_call: TRBV4-1; j_call: TRBJ1-2; clone_size: NA; cdr3_aa: ASSGSHRDRGYT
v_call: TRBV5-1; j_call: TRBJ1-4; clone_size: few; cdr3_aa: ASSSGYLNEKLF
v_call: TRBV7-6; j_call: TRBJ2-6; clone_size: NA; cdr3_aa: ASSSPDKFSGANVLT
v_call: TRBV15; j_call: TRBJ1-6; clone_size: few; cdr3_aa: ATSSGRVPLH
v_call: TRBV28; j_call: TRBJ2-1; clone_size: NA; cdr3_aa: ASGRGWVGGFDEQF
v_call: TRBV12-3/TRBV12-4; j_call: TRBJ2-4; clone_size: NA; cdr3_aa: ASSLTIAGAKNIQY
v_call: TRBV7-9; j_call: TRBJ1-1; clone_size: NA; cdr3_aa: AREPPEAF
v_call: TRBV19; j_call: TRBJ2-7; clone_size: NA; cdr3_aa: ASSTRDSPRYEQY
v_call: TRBV7-6; j_call: TRBJ1-2; clone_size: few; cdr3_aa: ASSLKGAHYGYT
v_call: TRBV27; j_call: TRBJ2-2; clone_size: NA; cdr3_aa: ASSFNSNTGELF
v_call: TRBV20-1; j_call: TRBJ1-4; clone_size: few; cdr3_aa: SARDRRPPADNEKLF
v_call: TRBV2; j_call: TRBJ1-1; clone_size: few; cdr3_aa: ASSGTTAF
v_call: TRBV27; j_call: TRBJ1-5; clone_size: few; cdr3_aa: ASSFSFSNQPQH
v_call: TRBV12-5; j_call: TRBJ2-1; clone_size: NA; cdr3_aa: ASGSAGGYNEQF
v_call: TRBV7-9; j_call: TRBJ2-3; clone_size: NA; cdr3_aa: ASSPGVTGTDTQY
v_call: TRBV7-8; j_call: TRBJ2-2; clone_size: NA; cdr3_aa: ASSLGAGGLF
v_call: TRBV7-6; j_call: TRBJ2-1; clone_size: NA; cdr3_aa: ASSHFAPPSRLWNEQF
v_call: TRBV9; j_call: TRBJ2-3; clone_size: NA; cdr3_aa: ASSVDPGRTDTQY
v_call: TRBV6-1; j_call: TRBJ2-3; clone_size: few; cdr3_aa: ASSEPITGDSTDTQY
v_call: TRBV7-9; j_call: TRBJ1-2; clone_size: few; cdr3_aa: ASSLGPGTLPYGYT
v_call: TRBV20-1; j_call: TRBJ1-2; clone_size: few; cdr3_aa: SANTGVTYT
v_call: TRBV25-1; j_call: TRBJ1-2; clone_size: few; cdr3_aa: ASSDLTGTFYGYT
v_call: TRBV12-3/TRBV12-4; j_call: TRBJ1-3; clone_size: NA; cdr3_aa: ASSLAVGNTIY
v_call: TRBV28; j_call: TRBJ1-5; clone_size: few; cdr3_aa: ASSLMTGGQPQH
v_call: TRBV24-1; j_call: TRBJ2-1; clone_size: NA; cdr3_aa: ATRTTNNEQF
v_call: TRBV7-8; j_call: TRBJ2-1; clone_size: many; cdr3_aa: ASSAYSYNEQF
v_call: TRBV7-2; j_call: TRBJ2-7; clone_size: many; cdr3_aa: ASSQTGVSYEQY
v_call: TRBV10-3; j_call: TRBJ2-7; clone_size: NA; cdr3_aa: AISETSALRY
v_call: TRBV7-6; j_call: TRBJ2-5; clone_size: many; cdr3_aa: ASSPWDEGGSQETQY
v_call: TRBV2; j_call: TRBJ2-1; clone_size: few; cdr3_aa: ASSGSEDEQF
v_call: TRBV12-3/TRBV12-4; j_call: TRBJ1-5; clone_size: many; cdr3_aa: ASSTGVGQPQH
v_call: TRBV9; j_call: TRBJ1-3; clone_size: NA; cdr3_aa: ASSVVGGLDEAGNTIY
v_call: TRBV7-8; j_call: TRBJ2-2; clone_size: many; cdr3_aa: ASRGFFAGVTGELF
v_call: TRBV19; j_call: TRBJ1-1; clone_size: NA; cdr3_aa: ASSISFRAEAF
v_call: TRBV7-8; j_call: TRBJ2-7; clone_size: many; cdr3_aa: ASSPAGTKREQY
v_call: TRBV7-9; j_call: TRBJ1-2; clone_size: few; cdr3_aa: ASSVGSSPYGYT